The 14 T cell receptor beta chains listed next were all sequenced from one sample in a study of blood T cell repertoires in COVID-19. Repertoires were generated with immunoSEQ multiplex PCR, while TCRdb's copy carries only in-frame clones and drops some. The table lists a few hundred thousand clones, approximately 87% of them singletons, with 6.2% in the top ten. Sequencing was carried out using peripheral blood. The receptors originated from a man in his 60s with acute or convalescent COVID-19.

The CDR3 spells CASSFYTGELFF. In DNA form, the CDR3 reads TGTGCCAGCAGTTTCTACACCGGGGAGCTGTTTTTT. This chain joins TRBV6-5 and TRBJ2-2; no clear D gene. CDR1 MNHEY and CDR2 SVGAGI come from the germline V gene. This CDR3 has 12 residues. Trimming took off 4 bases at V and 3 bases at J, with 3 bases between the two ends.

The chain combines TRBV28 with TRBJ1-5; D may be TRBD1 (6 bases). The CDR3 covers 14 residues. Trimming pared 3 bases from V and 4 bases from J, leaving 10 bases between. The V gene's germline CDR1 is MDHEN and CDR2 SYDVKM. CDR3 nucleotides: TGTGCCAGCAGTTTGTTCGGGACAAATCAGCCCCAGCATTTT. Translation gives CASSLFGTNQPQHF.

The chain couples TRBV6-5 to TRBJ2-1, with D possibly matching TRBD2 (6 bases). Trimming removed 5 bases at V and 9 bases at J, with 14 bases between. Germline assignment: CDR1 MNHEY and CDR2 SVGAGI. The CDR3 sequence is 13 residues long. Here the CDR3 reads CASSKRPEGEQFF. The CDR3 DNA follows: TGTGCCAGCAGTAAGCGGCCGGAGGGTGAGCAGTTCTTC.

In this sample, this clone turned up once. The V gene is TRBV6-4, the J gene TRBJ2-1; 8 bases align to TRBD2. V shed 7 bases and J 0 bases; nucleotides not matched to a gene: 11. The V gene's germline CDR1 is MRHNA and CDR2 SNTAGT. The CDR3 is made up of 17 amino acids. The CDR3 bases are TGTGCCAGCAAAACTAGCGGAGCATTAAACTCCTACAATGAGCAGTTCTTC. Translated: CASKTSGALNSYNEQFF.

The CDR3 protein is CSVESTASGSEQYF. The CDR3 bases are TGCAGCGTTGAATCAACGGCTAGCGGTAGCGAGCAGTACTTC. This rearrangement joins TRBV29-1 to TRBJ2-7; TRBD2 aligns across 7 bases. CDR1 and CDR2 (germline): SQVTM, ANQGSEA. The CDR3 contains 14 residues. The V gene end was trimmed by 2 bases and the J gene end by 6 bases; junction bases not matched to a gene: 10.

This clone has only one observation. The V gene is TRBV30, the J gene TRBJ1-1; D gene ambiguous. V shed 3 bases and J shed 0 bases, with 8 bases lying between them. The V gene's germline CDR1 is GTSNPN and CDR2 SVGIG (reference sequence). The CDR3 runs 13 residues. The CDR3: CAWRDLMNTEAFF. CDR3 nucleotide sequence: TGTGCCTGGAGGGACTTAATGAACACTGAAGCTTTCTTT. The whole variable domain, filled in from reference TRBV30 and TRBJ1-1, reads SQTIHQWPATLVQPVGSPLSLECTVEGTSNPNLYWYRQAAGRGLQLLFYSVGIGQISSEVPQNLSASRPQDRQFILSSKKLLLSDSGFYLCAWRDLMNTEAFFGQGTRLTVV.

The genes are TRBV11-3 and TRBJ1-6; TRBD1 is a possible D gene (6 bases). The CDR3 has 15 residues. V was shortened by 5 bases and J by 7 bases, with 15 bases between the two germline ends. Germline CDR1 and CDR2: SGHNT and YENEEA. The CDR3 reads CASSKDSDRNSPLHF. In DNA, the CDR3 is TGTGCCAGCAGCAAGGACAGCGATCGAAATTCACCCCTCCACTTT.

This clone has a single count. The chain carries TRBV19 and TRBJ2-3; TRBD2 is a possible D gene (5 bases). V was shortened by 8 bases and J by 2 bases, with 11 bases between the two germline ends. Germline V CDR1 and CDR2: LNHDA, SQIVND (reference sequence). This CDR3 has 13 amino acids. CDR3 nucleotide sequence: TGTGCCAGTGCTATCGGGATCACAGATACGCAGTATTTT. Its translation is CASAIGITDTQYF.

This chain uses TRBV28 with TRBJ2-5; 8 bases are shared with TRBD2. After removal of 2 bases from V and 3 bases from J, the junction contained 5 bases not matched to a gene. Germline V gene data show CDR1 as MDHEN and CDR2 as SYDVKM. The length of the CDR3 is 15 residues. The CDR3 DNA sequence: TGTGCCAGCAGTTTAGCAGGACTAGCAGAAGAGACCCAGTACTTC. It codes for CASSLAGLAEETQYF.

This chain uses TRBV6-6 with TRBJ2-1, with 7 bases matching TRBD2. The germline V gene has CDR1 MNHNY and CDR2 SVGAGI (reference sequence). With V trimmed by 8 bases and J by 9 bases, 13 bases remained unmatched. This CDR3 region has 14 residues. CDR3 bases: TGTGCCAGCGCTCTAGCGGCAGAGGGTGCTGAGCAGTTCTTC. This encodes CASALAAEGAEQFF.

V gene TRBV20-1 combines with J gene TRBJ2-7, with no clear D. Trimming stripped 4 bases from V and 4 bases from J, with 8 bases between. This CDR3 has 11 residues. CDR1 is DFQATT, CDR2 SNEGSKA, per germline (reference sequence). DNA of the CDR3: TGCAGTGCTATTGAACTTTACGAGCAGTACTTC. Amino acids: CSAIELYEQYF.

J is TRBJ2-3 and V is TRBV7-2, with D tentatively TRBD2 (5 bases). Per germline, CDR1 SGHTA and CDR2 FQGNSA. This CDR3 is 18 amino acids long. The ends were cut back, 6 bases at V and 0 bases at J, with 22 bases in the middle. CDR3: CASRLRIFPSRSTDTQYF. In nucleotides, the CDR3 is TGTGCCAGCAGGCTTAGGATCTTTCCTAGCCGAAGCACAGATACGCAGTATTTT.

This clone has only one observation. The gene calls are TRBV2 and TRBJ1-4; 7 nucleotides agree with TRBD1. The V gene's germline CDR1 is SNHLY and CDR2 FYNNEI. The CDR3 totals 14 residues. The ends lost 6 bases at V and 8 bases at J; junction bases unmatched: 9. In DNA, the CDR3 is TGTGCCAGCAGCCTACAGGGGATCGGGGAAAAACTGTTTTTT. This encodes CASSLQGIGEKLFF.

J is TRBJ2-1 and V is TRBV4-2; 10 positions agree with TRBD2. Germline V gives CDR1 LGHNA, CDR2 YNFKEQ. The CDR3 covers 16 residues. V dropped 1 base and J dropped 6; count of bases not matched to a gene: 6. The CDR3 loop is CASSQGTSGLLNEQFF. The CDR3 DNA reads TGTGCCAGCAGCCAAGGGACTAGCGGACTACTCAATGAGCAGTTCTTC.